The 23 T cell receptor beta chains below come from one sample, sequenced in a study of spatial heterogeneity in lung cancer. TCRdb redid the calling of the 5' RACE reads with MiXCR, one entry per CDR3 protein. The sample consists of 39,000 or so distinct CDR3 sequences, around 7.2% of them appearing once. Documented time point: sample taken at primary tumor resection. The source material was PBMCs, sampled at surgery. All receptors derive from a male donor with early-stage non-small cell lung cancer.

This clonotype was picked up many times. The rearrangement joins TRBV6-2 or TRBV6-3 to TRBJ2-1, with D possibly being TRBD2 (5 bases). The length of the CDR3 is 16 residues. V was cut by 2 bases and J by 0 bases, with 11 bases left in between. In germline, CDR1 is MNHEY, CDR2 SVGEGT. The CDR3 spells CASSYTSGRSYNEQFF. The CDR3 coding sequence is TGTGCCAGCAGTTACACAAGCGGTCGCTCCTACAATGAGCAGTTCTTC.

This clonotype showed up many times. The chain employs TRBV6-5 and TRBJ2-7; D might be TRBD2 (5 bases). CDR3 length: 13 amino acids. Germline V lookup: CDR1 MNHEY, CDR2 SVGAGI. Trimming pared 8 bases from V and 5 bases from J, leaving 16 bases between. The CDR3 bases are TGTGCCAGCCGCCGACTGGACGGGAACGAGCAGTACGTC. Protein sequence: CASRRLDGNEQYV.

This clonotype occurred many times. This rearrangement joins TRBV11-2 to TRBJ2-7; D is possibly TRBD2 (5 bases). Germline CDR1 SGHAT, CDR2 FQNNGV. The CDR3 length is 13 residues. V was pared by 2 bases and J by 4 bases, with 9 bases between. CDR3: CASSLTGIYEQYF. CDR3 DNA: TGTGCCAGCAGCTTAACGGGGATATACGAGCAGTACTTC.

Many counts were recorded for this clonotype. The chain uses TRBV15 and TRBJ2-4; maybe TRBD1 (6 bases). V was shortened by 6 bases and J by 9 bases, with 15 bases between the two germline ends. There are 13 residues in the CDR3. Germline assignment: CDR1 LNHNV and CDR2 YYDKDF (reference sequence). The CDR3 DNA reads TGTGCCACCAGACGACAGGTCGCGGGCATTCAGTACTTC. Its protein product is CATRRQVAGIQYF.

The table lists this clonotype with many counts. The chain uses TRBV6-5 and TRBJ2-7; 7 positions agree with TRBD2. Germline V lookup: CDR1 MNHEY, CDR2 SVGAGI. V lost 10 bases, J lost 3 bases, and 21 bases stayed unmatched. The CDR3 sequence is 17 residues long. This CDR3 is CATTTGTTPENYYEQYV. CDR3 in DNA: TGTGCCACTACAACCGGGACTACCCCCGAGAATTACTACGAGCAGTACGTC.

This clonotype appeared many times. This chain uses TRBV7-8 with TRBJ1-2; TRBD1 aligns across 8 bases. The CDR3 has 12 amino acids. Unmatched junction bases numbered 2, after V lost 5 bases and J lost 6 bases. Germline V lookup: CDR1 SGHVS, CDR2 FQNEAQ. The CDR3 DNA reads as TGTGCCAGCAGCGCGACAGGGGATGGCTACACCTTC. It yields the protein CASSATGDGYTF.

This clonotype was detected ten times or more. The chain combines TRBV2 with TRBJ2-6; tentatively, D is TRBD1 (6 bases). This CDR3 contains 20 residues. The germline gives CDR1 SNHLY, CDR2 FYNNEI. The V end was cut by 6 bases, the J end by 0 bases, with 24 bases between. CDR3: CASRANRDQLPGSGANVLTF. As DNA, the CDR3 is TGTGCCAGCAGAGCAAACAGGGACCAGTTGCCAGGCTCTGGGGCCAACGTCCTGACTTTC.

There are many counts of this clonotype. The chain is built from TRBV4-1 and TRBJ2-3; possible D gene TRBD2, 6 bases. Germline V CDR1 and CDR2: MGHRA, YSYEKL. V was clipped by 4 bases and J by 3 bases, with 11 bases between them. This CDR3 contains 14 residues. As DNA, the CDR3 is TGCGCCAGCAGCCCCCGGGAGCTAACAGATACGCAGTATTTT. Residues: CASSPRELTDTQYF.

CDR3 DNA sequence: TGTGCCAGCAGTTTATCAGCGGGAGGTGCAGGGACCCAGTACTTC. This sequence encodes CASSLSAGGAGTQYF. V usage is TRBV27 and J usage is TRBJ2-5, with TRBD2 matching 9 bases. There are 15 residues in the CDR3. The trim removed 0 bases at V and 7 bases at J, leaving 6 bases unmatched. Germline-derived CDR1 and CDR2 are MNHEY and SMNVEV (reference sequence).

The chain uses TRBV5-5 and TRBJ2-1, with TRBD1 identical over 12 bases. The V and J ends lost 5 bases and 10 bases, in that order; junction bases with no gene match: 13. Germline CDR1 and CDR2: SGHKS and YYEKEE (reference sequence). There are 16 residues in the CDR3. The CDR3 DNA reads as TGTGCCAGCAGTGGTCAAGTAGGGACAGGGGGCAAGGAGCAGTTCTTC. The encoded protein is CASSGQVGTGGKEQFF.

The sample holds many counts of this clonotype. This chain uses TRBV7-2 with TRBJ1-3; D is ambiguous. The V gene's germline CDR1 is SGHTA and CDR2 FQGNSA. V was trimmed by 1 base and J by 0 bases, leaving 7 bases between them. There are 15 residues in the CDR3. This CDR3 is CASSLDYISGNTIYF. Here the CDR3 DNA reads TGTGCCAGCAGCTTAGATTACATCTCTGGAAACACCATATATTTT. The full variable domain, rest sourced from reference TRBV7-2 and TRBJ1-3, is GAGVSQSPSNKVTEKGKDVELRCDPISGHTALYWYRQSLGQGLEFLIYFQGNSAPDKSGLPSDRFSAERTGGSVSTLTIQRTQQEDSAVYLCASSLDYISGNTIYFGEGSWLTVV.

This clonotype was found many times. The rearrangement joins TRBV5-6 to TRBJ1-3; D is ambiguous. Trimming removed 3 bases at V and 2 bases at J, with 12 bases between. CDR1 is SGHDT and CDR2 is YYEEEE in the germline V gene. The CDR3 totals 15 residues. In DNA, the CDR3 is TGTGCCAGCAGCTGGACTGCAAATCCTGGAAACACCATATATTTT. Translated: CASSWTANPGNTIYF.

In this sample, this clonotype turned up many times. The chain links TRBV6-2 or TRBV6-3 to TRBJ1-5; 12 bases match TRBD1. The CDR3 contains 14 residues. The germline V gene has CDR1 MNHEY and CDR2 SVGEGT. J lost 7 bases, V lost 7 bases, and 5 bases had no gene match. The CDR3 loop is CASTGTGGVQPQHF. In DNA, the CDR3 is TGTGCCAGCACCGGGACAGGGGGCGTGCAGCCCCAGCATTTT.

This clonotype was detected ten times or more. The V and J genes are TRBV4-3 and TRBJ2-5, with 12 bases matching TRBD2. The V and J ends lost 1 base and 5 bases, in that order; junction bases with no gene match: 5. Germline values: CDR1 LGHNA, CDR2 YSLEER. The CDR3 covers 16 residues. The chain's CDR3 is CASSQGPGLAGETQYF. CDR3 in DNA: TGCGCCAGCAGCCAAGGGCCTGGACTAGCGGGGGAGACCCAGTACTTC.

This clonotype was counted ten times or more. The chain has TRBV7-8 and TRBJ1-6; 8 positions match TRBD1. The CDR3 contains 14 residues. Germline values: CDR1 SGHVS, CDR2 FQNEAQ. After removal of 6 bases from V and 9 bases from J, the junction contained 7 bases not matched to a gene. As DNA, the CDR3 is TGTGCCAGCAGTTATGACAGGGGCGGTTCACCCCTCCACTTT. This translates into CASSYDRGGSPLHF.

The chain carries TRBV19 and TRBJ1-1, with D possibly matching TRBD1 (6 bases). Deletions cut 4 bases from V and 2 bases from J, with 17 bases between. The length of the CDR3 is 16 residues. Germline V lookup: CDR1 LNHDA, CDR2 SQIVND (reference sequence). In nucleotides, the CDR3 is TGTGCCAGTAGTACCCCGCGACAGGCGAGCAACACTGAAGCTTTCTTT. Translating it yields CASSTPRQASNTEAFF.

This clonotype was seen repeatedly, ten times or more. V is TRBV7-9 and J is TRBJ1-1, with D maybe TRBD1 (6 bases). V lost 6 bases and J 5 bases, leaving 16 bases between the germline ends. The CDR3 covers 14 residues. Germline V lookup: CDR1 SEHNR, CDR2 FQNEAQ (reference sequence). The CDR3 loop is CASSLISGATEAFF. CDR3 in DNA: TGTGCCAGCAGTTTAATTTCAGGGGCGACTGAAGCTTTCTTT.

The V gene is TRBV3-1, the J gene TRBJ2-1, with TRBD2 identical over 11 bases. Germline assignment: CDR1 LGHDT and CDR2 YNNKEL (reference sequence). The CDR3 consists of 18 residues. With V trimmed by 0 bases and J by 7 bases, 11 bases remained unmatched. The CDR3 nucleotides read TGTGCCAGCAGCCAAGACCCCTCGACTAGCGGGATGGGGAATGAGCAGTTCTTC. It is translated as CASSQDPSTSGMGNEQFF.

The chain's CDR3 is CASSAAGGRGTDTQYF. The CDR3 region has the DNA TGCGCCAGCAGTGCAGCGGGGGGGCGAGGCACAGATACGCAGTATTTT. The chain carries TRBV10-2 and TRBJ2-3, with TRBD2 identical over 10 bases. The CDR3 length is 16 residues. The V and J ends lost 4 bases and 1 base, in that order; junction bases with no gene match: 5. From germline, CDR1 is WSHSY and CDR2 SAAADI.

The rearrangement uses TRBV3-1 and TRBJ2-1, with 13 bases lining up with TRBD2. CDR3 length equals 20 residues. The germline CDR1 and CDR2 sequences are LGHDT and YNNKEL (reference sequence). V lost 1 base and J lost 8; bases outside the gene matches: 17. The CDR3 sequence is CASSQGSVFWTSGSRDEQFF. DNA for the CDR3: TGTGCCAGCAGCCAAGGGTCGGTATTTTGGACTAGCGGGAGTAGGGATGAGCAGTTCTTC.

This sequence joins TRBV7-8 and TRBJ2-2, with D perhaps matching TRBD2 (5 bases). Germline CDR1 SGHVS, CDR2 FQNEAQ. The length of the CDR3 is 17 residues. The V end lost 2 bases, the J end lost 0 bases, and 13 bases lay between the germline ends. CDR3 loop: CASSLSALSANTGELFF. The CDR3, as DNA: TGTGCCAGCAGCTTATCGGCCCTTAGCGCGAACACCGGGGAGCTGTTTTTT.

This clonotype was seen repeatedly, ten times or more. V and J are TRBV6-2 or TRBV6-3 and TRBJ2-5; possible D gene TRBD1, 6 bases. Trimming took off 11 bases at V and 2 bases at J, with 24 bases between the two ends. Germline-derived CDR1 and CDR2 are MNHEY and SVGEGT. The CDR3 consists of 16 residues. CDR3 in amino acids: CAAKGERGKRQETQYF. The CDR3 DNA is TGTGCCGCAAAGGGGGAACGTGGGAAAAGACAAGAGACCCAGTACTTC.

This clonotype appeared many times. The chain links TRBV5-5 to TRBJ1-5; tentatively, D is TRBD1 (6 bases). CDR3 size: 14 residues. V was pared by 4 bases and J by 3 bases, with 11 bases between. The V gene's germline CDR1 is SGHKS and CDR2 YYEKEE (reference sequence). CDR3 sequence reads: CASSLGQPNQPQHF. The CDR3 DNA reads as TGTGCCAGCAGCCTCGGACAGCCCAATCAGCCCCAGCATTTT.